The 3 T cell receptor beta chains below were found in one sample sequenced in a study of circulating CD8 cells and anti-PD-1 response in melanoma. Four subsets defined by PD-1 and/or TIGIT were sorted from live CD3+CD8+TCRalphabeta+ cells. TCR libraries were prepared from around 15 ng of total RNA with the QIAseq Immune Repertoire TCR panel. MiXCR, run by TCRdb on the reads, gives a single entry per CDR3 protein. The sample consists of approximately 1,100 distinct CDR3 sequences, 6.3% of them appearing once. The sample here was CD8+ T cells from PBMCs, taken at baseline or after one month of anti-PD-1 therapy (not recorded which). The receptors shown here come from a human donor with melanoma.

This clonotype is categorized as medium-sized. The CDR3 DNA follows: TGTGCCTGGACGCCCCTTGGACAGGGCCAAGAGACCCAGTACTTC. Translated: CAWTPLGQGQETQYF. This chain links TRBV30 with TRBJ2-5, with 8 bases matching TRBD1. The CDR3 is made up of 15 amino acids. From germline, CDR1 is GTSNPN and CDR2 SVGIG (reference sequence). The V and J ends lost 4 bases and 1 base, in that order; junction bases with no gene match: 8.

By sample fraction, this clonotype is large (0.1 to 1%). The chain employs TRBV4-1 and TRBJ2-1; D remains unclear. The V gene lost 0 bases and the J gene lost 6 bases, with 18 bases spanning the gap. Germline assignment: CDR1 MGHRA and CDR2 YSYEKL. The CDR3 has 17 amino acids. CDR3 coding DNA: TGCGCCAGCAGCCAAGAGGGCTTGGGATCTCTTAGCAATGAGCAGTTCTTC. Protein product: CASSQEGLGSLSNEQFF.

This clonotype turned up a few times. The J gene is TRBJ2-7, the V gene TRBV19; perhaps TRBD2 as D (5 bases). Germline-derived CDR1 and CDR2 are LNHDA and SQIVND (reference sequence). The CDR3 has 11 residues. V lost 5 bases and J 6 bases, leaving 8 bases between the germline ends. This chain's CDR3 is CASSDGIEQYF. CDR3 sequence (DNA): TGTGCCAGTAGTGACGGGATCGAGCAGTACTTC.